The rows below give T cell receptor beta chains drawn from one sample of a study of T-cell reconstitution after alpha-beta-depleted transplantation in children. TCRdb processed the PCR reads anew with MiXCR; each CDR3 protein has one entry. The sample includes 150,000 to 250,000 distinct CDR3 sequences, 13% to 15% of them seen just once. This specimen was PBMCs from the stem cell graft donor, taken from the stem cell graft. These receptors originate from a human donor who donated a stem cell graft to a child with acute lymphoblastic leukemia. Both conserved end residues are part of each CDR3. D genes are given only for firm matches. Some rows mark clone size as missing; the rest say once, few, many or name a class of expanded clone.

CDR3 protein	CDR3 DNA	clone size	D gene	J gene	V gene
CATSDSRLGIQTQYF	TGTGCCACCAGTGATTCAAGGTTGGGAATCCAGACGCAGTATTTT	many	-	TRBJ2-3	TRBV24-1
CASDRGGFYTGELFF	TGTGCCAGTGACCGTGGCGGGTTTTACACCGGGGAGCTGTTTTTT	many	-	TRBJ2-2	TRBV19
CSARGDLTDTQYF	TGCAGTGCTAGAGGAGACCTCACAGATACGCAGTATTTT	many	-	TRBJ2-3	TRBV20-1
CASSQEHRVQPQHF	TGTGCCAGCAGCCAAGAGCACAGGGTTCAGCCCCAGCATTTT	many	-	TRBJ1-5	TRBV4-2
CASSFGVDTEAFF	TGCGCCAGCAGCTTTGGGGTTGACACTGAAGCTTTCTTT	many	-	TRBJ1-1	TRBV5-1
CASSYARDRTTGELFF	TGTGCCAGCAGTTATGCCAGGGACAGGACTACCGGGGAGCTGTTTTTT	many	TRBD1	TRBJ2-2	TRBV6-5
CASSLEGGLYTDTQYF	TGTGCCAGCAGCCTAGAGGGCGGACTTTACACAGATACGCAGTATTTT	many	-	TRBJ2-3	TRBV5-5
CASSESSGTLYEQYF	TGCGCCAGCAGTGAGTCTAGCGGGACCCTCTACGAGCAGTACTTC	many	TRBD2	TRBJ2-7	TRBV10-2
CASSLSPGELFF	TGTGCCAGCAGTTTATCGCCCGGGGAGCTGTTTTTT	-	-	TRBJ2-2	TRBV27
CASTLGTGAAYEQYF	TGTGCCAGCACTTTGGGCACAGGGGCGGCCTACGAGCAGTACTTC	many	TRBD1	TRBJ2-7	TRBV12-3/TRBV12-4
CASTQDRASGPFTGELFF	TGCGCCAGCACCCAAGATCGGGCTAGCGGCCCATTCACCGGGGAGCTGTTTTTT	-	TRBD2	TRBJ2-2	TRBV4-1
CASSQRPGELFF	TGTGCCAGCAGCCAAAGGCCCGGGGAGCTGTTTTTT	-	-	TRBJ2-2	TRBV11-2
CASSLGTSGDTDTQYF	TGTGCCAGCAGTTTAGGGACTAGCGGAGACACAGATACGCAGTATTTT	many	TRBD2	TRBJ2-3	TRBV12-3/TRBV12-4
CSVVIHPRYGYTF	TGCAGCGTTGTAATCCACCCTCGCTATGGCTACACCTTC	many	-	TRBJ1-2	TRBV29-1
CASSIQPGLAGETQYF	TGTGCCAGCAGCATTCAACCGGGACTAGCGGGAGAGACCCAGTACTTC	many	TRBD2	TRBJ2-5	TRBV11-2
CASSTPSAEQFF	TGTGCCAGCAGTACCCCTAGCGCTGAGCAGTTCTTC	many	-	TRBJ2-1	TRBV12-3/TRBV12-4
CASSGKTSGFSYEQYF	TGTGCCAGCAGCGGGAAAACTAGCGGTTTCTCCTACGAGCAGTACTTC	-	TRBD2	TRBJ2-7	TRBV5-5
CSFFGGSYEQYF	TGCAGTTTCTTCGGGGGTTCCTACGAGCAGTACTTC	many	-	TRBJ2-7	TRBV29-1
CSATDPASGRIGTGELFF	TGCAGTGCTACAGATCCGGCTAGCGGGAGGATCGGCACCGGGGAGCTGTTTTTT	-	TRBD2	TRBJ2-2	TRBV20-1
CASSVDSARSYEQYF	TGTGCCAGCAGTGTAGACAGCGCCCGCTCCTACGAGCAGTACTTC	many	-	TRBJ2-7	TRBV25-1
CAWSSGTGGAFF	TGTGCCTGGAGTAGTGGGACAGGTGGGGCTTTCTTT	many	TRBD1	TRBJ1-1	TRBV30
CASSSRGATKNIQYF	TGTGCCAGCAGCTCCCGGGGGGCGACCAAAAACATTCAGTACTTC	many	-	TRBJ2-4	TRBV5-5
CASSFSGRAVDTQYF	TGTGCCAGCAGCTTCAGCGGGAGGGCCGTGGATACGCAGTATTTT	many	TRBD2	TRBJ2-3	TRBV9
CASSINREVSGELFF	TGTGCCAGCAGTATAAACAGGGAGGTGTCCGGGGAGCTGTTTTTT	few	-	TRBJ2-2	TRBV27
CASSLRADSYNEQFF	TGCGCCAGCAGCTTGCGCGCAGATTCCTACAATGAGCAGTTCTTC	few	-	TRBJ2-1	TRBV5-1
CASSLVLAAFTDTQYF	TGCGCCAGCAGCTTGGTTCTAGCGGCTTTCACAGATACGCAGTATTTT	many	TRBD2	TRBJ2-3	TRBV5-1
CASSEYRQFIETQYF	TGTGCCAGCAGTGAATATCGACAGTTTATTGAGACCCAGTACTTC	many	-	TRBJ2-5	TRBV25-1
CASSSTPSGSGNDEQFF	TGTGCCAGCAGCTCTACCCCTAGCGGGAGCGGTAACGATGAGCAGTTCTTC	few	TRBD2	TRBJ2-1	TRBV7-2
CASSGVSYNEQFF	TGCGCCAGCAGTGGGGTCTCCTACAATGAGCAGTTCTTC	few	-	TRBJ2-1	TRBV5-1
CASSNSPQGAREAFF	TGCGCCAGCAGCAACTCCCCTCAGGGTGCGAGGGAAGCTTTCTTT	many	-	TRBJ1-1	TRBV5-1
CASSLLTSGISTDTQYF	TGCGCCAGCAGCCTGTTGACTAGCGGAATTAGCACAGATACGCAGTATTTT	-	TRBD2	TRBJ2-3	TRBV5-1
CASSEGTSGREMYEQYF	TGTGCCAGCAGTGAAGGGACTAGCGGGAGGGAAATGTACGAGCAGTACTTC	many	TRBD2	TRBJ2-7	TRBV25-1
CASSTWTSGRAGGGKTQYF	TGCGCCAGCAGCACCTGGACTAGCGGGAGGGCCGGGGGAGGAAAGACCCAGTACTTC	many	TRBD2	TRBJ2-5	TRBV5-1
CSAQTGGPQETQYF	TGCAGTGCTCAGACAGGGGGCCCACAAGAGACCCAGTACTTC	few	TRBD1	TRBJ2-5	TRBV20-1
CAWSVRFGNEQFF	TGTGCCTGGAGTGTACGGTTCGGGAATGAGCAGTTCTTC	many	-	TRBJ2-1	TRBV30
CASILNGLEETQYF	TGTGCCAGCATCCTGAATGGACTAGAGGAGACCCAGTACTTC	many	TRBD2	TRBJ2-5	TRBV12-3/TRBV12-4
CASSSLPTGHEQFF	TGTGCCAGCAGTTCCCTTCCGACAGGGCATGAGCAGTTCTTC	many	TRBD1	TRBJ2-1	TRBV27
CASIERGGPSEGTQYF	TGTGCCAGCATCGAAAGAGGTGGGCCCAGCGAGGGTACGCAGTATTTT	few	-	TRBJ2-3	TRBV7-9
CASRGVAEKLFF	TGTGCCAGCAGAGGGGTTGCTGAAAAACTGTTTTTT	-	-	TRBJ1-4	TRBV2
CSVGTGLDQPQHF	TGCAGCGTCGGGACAGGGCTGGATCAGCCCCAGCATTTT	many	TRBD1	TRBJ1-5	TRBV29-1
CASRPPDGSYEQYF	TGTGCCAGCAGGCCCCCGGACGGTTCCTACGAGCAGTACTTC	many	-	TRBJ2-7	TRBV7-9
CATRRSKDYEQYF	TGTGCCACACGAAGGTCCAAAGACTACGAGCAGTACTTC	many	-	TRBJ2-7	TRBV2
CASSLKAGSSYEQYF	TGTGCCAGCAGTTTAAAGGCAGGGTCCTCCTACGAGCAGTACTTC	many	-	TRBJ2-7	TRBV12-3/TRBV12-4
CASSGTGYSSGANVLTF	TGTGCCAGCAGTGGAACAGGTTATAGCTCTGGGGCCAACGTCCTGACTTTC	many	-	TRBJ2-6	TRBV2
CAWGGGAITGELFF	TGTGCCTGGGGGGGCGGAGCGATCACCGGGGAGCTGTTTTTT	few	-	TRBJ2-2	TRBV30
CSVTTSLNQPQHF	TGCAGCGTTACGACAAGTCTAAACCAGCCCCAGCATTTT	few	-	TRBJ1-5	TRBV29-1
CASSSSLRASYEQYF	TGTGCCAGCAGTTCAAGCCTTAGGGCCTCCTACGAGCAGTACTTC	many	-	TRBJ2-7	TRBV12-3/TRBV12-4
CASSVDGGISYEQYF	TGTGCCAGCAGTGTTGACGGAGGGATCTCCTACGAGCAGTACTTC	many	-	TRBJ2-7	TRBV2
CASNLAETYEQYF	TGTGCCAGCAATCTAGCGGAGACCTACGAGCAGTACTTC	many	TRBD2	TRBJ2-7	TRBV11-2
CASSLGVTTYEQYF	TGCGCCAGCAGCTTGGGGGTCACTACCTACGAGCAGTACTTC	many	-	TRBJ2-7	TRBV11-2
CASSAGQGFETQYF	TGTGCCAGCAGTGCGGGACAGGGCTTTGAGACCCAGTACTTC	few	TRBD1	TRBJ2-5	TRBV6-1
CSVDRGSTETQYF	TGCAGCGTTGATCGTGGGAGTACAGAGACCCAGTACTTC	many	-	TRBJ2-5	TRBV29-1
CASSWGGQASYEQYF	TGCGCCAGCAGCTGGGGCGGACAGGCGTCCTACGAGCAGTACTTC	many	TRBD1	TRBJ2-7	TRBV5-1